The 10 T cell receptor beta chains in this list originate from one sample, sequenced in a study of cytomegalovirus exposure and HLA in healthy donors. PCR amplification relied on 60 Vbeta primers (plus 13 Jbeta primers). The repertoire was sequenced with immunoSEQ multiplex PCR; TCRdb's copy has only in-frame clones and lacks some. Of about 130,000 clones detected, almost 80% appear once; the ten largest clones hold 1.3% to 1.5%. The sample consisted of PBMCs. The origin of the receptors is a female donor in good health and CMV-seronegative.

The gene calls are TRBV13 and TRBJ1-3; D unresolved. Germline V gene lookup returns CDR1 PRHDT and CDR2 FYEKMQ (reference sequence). V was shortened by 0 bases and J by 4 bases, with 7 bases between the two germline ends. The CDR3 totals 14 residues. This CDR3 is CASSLGGPGNTIYF. The CDR3 DNA reads TGTGCCAGCAGCTTAGGTGGGCCGGGAAACACCATATATTTT.

V usage is TRBV11-2 and J usage is TRBJ2-2, with D possibly TRBD2 on 6 matching bases. V gave up 5 bases and J gave up 7 bases, with 17 bases separating them. CDR1 and CDR2 from the germline V gene are SGHAT and FQNNGV. The CDR3 is 15 amino acids. CDR3 sequence reads: CASSHVARERGELFF. CDR3 nucleotide sequence: TGTGCCAGCAGCCACGTGGCCCGGGAGCGCGGGGAGCTGTTTTTT.

V gene TRBV6-5 combines with J gene TRBJ2-7; 7 bases fit TRBD1. V shed 2 bases, J shed 1 base, and the junction held 5 bases outside the gene matches. The CDR3 covers 15 residues. Germline loops: CDR1 MNHEY, CDR2 SVGAGI. For the CDR3, the DNA is TGTGCCAGCAGTTACAACCGGGACAGTTCCTACGAGCAGTACTTC. Translation: CASSYNRDSSYEQYF.

The gene calls are TRBV5-6 and TRBJ2-4; 12 bases agree with TRBD2. In germline, CDR1 is SGHDT, CDR2 YYEEEE. The CDR3 has 16 amino acids. V was pared by 3 bases and J by 2 bases, with 3 bases of the junction left unmatched. The CDR3 DNA follows: TGTGCCAGCAGCTCCCTAGCGGGAGGGACCAAAAACATTCAGTACTTC. This translates into CASSSLAGGTKNIQYF.

This rearrangement joins TRBV18 to TRBJ1-2; D gene uncertain. Looked up from germline, CDR1 is KGHSH and CDR2 is LQKENI. This CDR3 contains 14 residues. V was clipped by 0 bases and J by 8 bases, with 13 bases between them. CDR3 DNA sequence: TGTGCCAGCTCACCACCGTTTTTCAGGCAAGGCTACACCTTC. It is translated as CASSPPFFRQGYTF.

The chain combines TRBV4-2 with TRBJ1-1, with a tentative D call TRBD1 (5 bases). This CDR3 spans 13 amino acids. Per germline, CDR1 LGHNA and CDR2 YNFKEQ. Trimming cost V 6 bases and J 8 bases, with 16 bases left between them. The CDR3 loop reads CASSRLRGEEAFF. The CDR3 DNA reads as TGTGCCAGCAGTCGCCTAAGGGGCGAGGAAGCTTTCTTT.

CDR3 sequence (DNA): TGTGCCAGCAGCTTGGCGGGGGGACTCACTCCAGATACGCAGTATTTT. The encoded protein is CASSLAGGLTPDTQYF. J is TRBJ2-3 and V is TRBV5-5, with 7 nucleotides matching TRBD2. Per germline, CDR1 SGHKS and CDR2 YYEKEE (reference sequence). This CDR3 is 16 amino acids long. With V trimmed by 0 bases and J by 4 bases, 8 bases remained unmatched.

This rearrangement joins TRBV19 to TRBJ1-2; 7 nucleotides agree with TRBD1. Losses at the gene ends were 2 bases for V and 4 bases for J; bases not matched to a gene: 1. CDR1 LNHDA and CDR2 SQIVND come from the germline V gene (reference sequence). The CDR3 length is 13 residues. The chain's CDR3 is CASSIRGPYGYTF. The CDR3 nucleotides read TGTGCCAGTAGTATAAGGGGGCCCTATGGCTACACCTTC.

CDR3 sequence reads: CASSVDRANEKLFF. As DNA, the CDR3 is TGTGCCAGCAGCGTAGACAGGGCAAATGAAAAACTGTTTTTT. The genes are TRBV9 and TRBJ1-4, with D perhaps matching TRBD1 (6 bases). Germline V gene lookup returns CDR1 SGDLS and CDR2 YYNGEE. Trimming shortened V by 0 bases and J by 5 bases, and 8 bases separated the two germline ends. The CDR3 extends over 14 amino acids.

This clone was counted only a few times. The chain is built from TRBV9 and TRBJ1-4, with TRBD1 as a possible D gene (6 bases). The CDR3 is made up of 15 amino acids. V shed 5 bases and J shed 7 bases, with 18 bases lying between them. Germline V gives CDR1 SGDLS, CDR2 YYNGEE. The CDR3 coding sequence is TGTGCCAGCAGTTCGGGGGGGGCCGCCGGTGAAAAACTGTTTTTT. Translating gives CASSSGGAAGEKLFF.